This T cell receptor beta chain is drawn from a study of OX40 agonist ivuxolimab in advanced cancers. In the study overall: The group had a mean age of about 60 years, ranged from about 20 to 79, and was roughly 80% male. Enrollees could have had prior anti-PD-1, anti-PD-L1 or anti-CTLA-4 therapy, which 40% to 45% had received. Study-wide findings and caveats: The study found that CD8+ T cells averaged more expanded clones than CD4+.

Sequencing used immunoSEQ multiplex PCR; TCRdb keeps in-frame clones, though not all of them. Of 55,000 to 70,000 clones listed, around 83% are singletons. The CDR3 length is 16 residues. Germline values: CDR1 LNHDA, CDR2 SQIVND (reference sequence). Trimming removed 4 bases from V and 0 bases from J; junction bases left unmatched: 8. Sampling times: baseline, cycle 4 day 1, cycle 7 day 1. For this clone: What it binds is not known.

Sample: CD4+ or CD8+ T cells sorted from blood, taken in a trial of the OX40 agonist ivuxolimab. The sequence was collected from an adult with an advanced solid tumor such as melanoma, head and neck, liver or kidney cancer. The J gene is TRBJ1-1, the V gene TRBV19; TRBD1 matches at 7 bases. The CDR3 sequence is CASSRPGQLLNTEAFF. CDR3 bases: TGTGCCAGTAGTAGGCCGGGACAGCTATTGAACACTGAAGCTTTCTTT.